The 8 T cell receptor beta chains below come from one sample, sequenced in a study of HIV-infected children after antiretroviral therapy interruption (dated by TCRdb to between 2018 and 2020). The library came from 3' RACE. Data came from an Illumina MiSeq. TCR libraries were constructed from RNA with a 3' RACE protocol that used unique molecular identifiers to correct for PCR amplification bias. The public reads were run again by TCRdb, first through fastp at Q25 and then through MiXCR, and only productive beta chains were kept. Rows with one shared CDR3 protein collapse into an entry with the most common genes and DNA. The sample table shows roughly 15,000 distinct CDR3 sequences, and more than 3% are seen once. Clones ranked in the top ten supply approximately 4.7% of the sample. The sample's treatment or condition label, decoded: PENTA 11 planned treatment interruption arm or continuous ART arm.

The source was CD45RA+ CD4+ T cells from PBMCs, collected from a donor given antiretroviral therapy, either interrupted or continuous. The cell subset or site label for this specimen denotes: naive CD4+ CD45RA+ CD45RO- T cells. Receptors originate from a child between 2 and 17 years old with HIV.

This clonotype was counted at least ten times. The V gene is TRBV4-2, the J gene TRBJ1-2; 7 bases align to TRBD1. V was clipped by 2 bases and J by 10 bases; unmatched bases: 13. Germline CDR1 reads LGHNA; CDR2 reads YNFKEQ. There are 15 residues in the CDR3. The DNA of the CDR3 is TGTGCCAGCAGCCAACCGGGACAGCCAAACTCCGACTACACCTTC. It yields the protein CASSQPGQPNSDYTF.

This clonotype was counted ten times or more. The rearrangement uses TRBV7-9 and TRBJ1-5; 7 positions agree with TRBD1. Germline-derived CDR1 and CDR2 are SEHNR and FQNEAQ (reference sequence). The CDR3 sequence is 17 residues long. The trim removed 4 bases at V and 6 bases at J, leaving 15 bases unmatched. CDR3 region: CASSSFRGGIEGQPQHF. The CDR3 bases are TGTGCCAGCAGCTCCTTCAGGGGGGGCATCGAAGGTCAGCCCCAGCATTTT.

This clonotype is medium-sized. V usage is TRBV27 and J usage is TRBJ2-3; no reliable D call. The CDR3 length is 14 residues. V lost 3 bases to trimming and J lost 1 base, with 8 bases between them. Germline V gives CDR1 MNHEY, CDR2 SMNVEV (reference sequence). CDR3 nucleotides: TGTGCCAGCAGTTTCATACTTCGCACAGATACGCAGTATTTT. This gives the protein CASSFILRTDTQYF.

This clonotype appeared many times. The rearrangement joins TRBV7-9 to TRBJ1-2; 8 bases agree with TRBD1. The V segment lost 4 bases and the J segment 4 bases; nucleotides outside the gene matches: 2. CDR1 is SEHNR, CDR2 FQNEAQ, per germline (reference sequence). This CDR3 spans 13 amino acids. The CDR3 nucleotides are TGTGCCAGCAGCTGGGACAGGAGCTATGGCTACACCTTC. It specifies CASSWDRSYGYTF.

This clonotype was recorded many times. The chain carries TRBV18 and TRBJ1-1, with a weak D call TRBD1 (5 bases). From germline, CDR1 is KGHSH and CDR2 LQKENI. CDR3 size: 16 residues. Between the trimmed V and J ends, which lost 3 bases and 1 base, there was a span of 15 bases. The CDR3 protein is CASSPPGPGTNTEAFF. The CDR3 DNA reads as TGTGCCAGCTCACCGCCTGGACCGGGGACGAACACTGAAGCTTTCTTT.

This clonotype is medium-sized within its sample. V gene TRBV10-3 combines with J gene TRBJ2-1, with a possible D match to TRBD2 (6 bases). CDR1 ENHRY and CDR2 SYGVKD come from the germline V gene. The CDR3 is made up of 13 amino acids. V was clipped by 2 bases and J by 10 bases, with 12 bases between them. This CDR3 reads CAISEEERAEQFF. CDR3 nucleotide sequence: TGTGCCATCAGTGAGGAAGAGCGGGCGGAGCAGTTCTTC.

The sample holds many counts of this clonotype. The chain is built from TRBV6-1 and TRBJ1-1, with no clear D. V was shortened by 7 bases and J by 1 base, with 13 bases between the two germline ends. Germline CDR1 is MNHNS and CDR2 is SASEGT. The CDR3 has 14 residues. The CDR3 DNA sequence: TGTGCCAGCATTGGTGGCAAGGGGAACACTGAAGCTTTCTTT. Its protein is CASIGGKGNTEAFF.

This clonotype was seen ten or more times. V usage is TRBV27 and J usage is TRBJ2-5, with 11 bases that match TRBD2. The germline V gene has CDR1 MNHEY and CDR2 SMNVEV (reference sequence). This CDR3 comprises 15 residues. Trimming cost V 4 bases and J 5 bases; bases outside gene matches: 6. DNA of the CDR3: TGTGCCAGCAGTTCCCTAGCGGGGGGCGGGGAGACCCAGTACTTC. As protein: CASSSLAGGGETQYF.